This TCR beta chain was observed in a study of human T cells and chemical hapten exposure. This clonotype was detected only a few times. V was pared by 7 bases and J by 8 bases, with 18 bases between. Germline V CDR1 and CDR2: SGHRS, YFSETQ. The length of the CDR3 is 13 residues. Time point given: patch test 1, 2 weeks after DPC sensitization. The treatment here: therapeutic diphenylcyclopropenone sensitization with weekly scalp DPC. TCRdb analysed the RACE reads with MiXCR anew, one entry per CDR3 protein. The repertoire holds 75,000 to 90,000 distinct CDR3 sequences, with 12% as singletons. The rearrangement uses TRBV5-1 and TRBJ1-2; D remains ambiguous. This clonotype originated in an older woman with alopecia areata. Some clones in this sample may be carry-over from other donors' samples. Sequencing was performed on whole blood, taken in connection with sensitization to the hapten diphenylcyclopropenone (DPC). Here the CDR3 DNA reads TGCGCCAGCCGGCCGGCACCTAATCGGGGCTACACCTTC. Translating gives CASRPAPNRGYTF.